The following is a T cell receptor (beta chain) sequence with its context. Its antigen is currently not known. This sequence may be a read error, since a much larger clone differs from it by one base. Between the V and J ends, shortened by 6 bases and 10 bases respectively, the junction contains 16 bases. The CDR3, from cysteine to phenylalanine, totals 13 residues. Only CDR3 DNA remains: 39 bases, in frame from the first base. CDR1 and CDR2 are drawn from the germline V gene: KGHSH, LQKENI. Read against the paper, the sample's time point label means: newly diagnosed GD, antithyroid drugs for less than 3 months. For both TCR sequencing and RNA sequencing, RNA was extracted from PBMCs in TRIzol. Graves' disease was diagnosed according to American Thyroid Association guidelines. Patients were recruited from an endocrinology department in Xi'an, China. Each patient gave approximately 10 milliliters of peripheral blood, collected in an EDTA anticoagulant tube. Ficoll Paque Plus density gradient separation was used to isolate PBMCs, and no further T cell sorting was performed. RNA quality was checked with an Agilent 2100 Bioanalyzer and agarose gel, and concentration with a NanoDrop 2000.

This sample was included in a study of regulatory T cells in long-lasting Graves disease listed by TCRdb under 2021. Background on the whole study: Patients with newly diagnosed Graves' disease had been on antithyroid drugs for under 3 months. Patients with persistent Graves' disease were compared with patients with newly diagnosed Graves' disease using TCR sequencing and RNA sequencing of peripheral blood. The study was conducted in China and was registered as a clinical trial. A total of about 35 samples underwent TCR sequencing, from about 13 patients with persistent Graves' disease and 20 patients with newly diagnosed Graves' disease. The study at large found these results: The authors noted that the small sample size was a limitation that may lower accuracy. Sequencing and analysis were limited to the TCR beta chain. Persistent disease showed preferential use of TRBV28, TRBJ1-2 and TRBJ2-5, whereas newly diagnosed disease favored TRBV20-1 and TRBJ2-1. Only peripheral blood was studied, because thyroid tissue, the primary lesion, was inaccessible. Persistent patients shared more public clonotypes among themselves (2,741) than newly diagnosed patients did (about 900). Compared with newly diagnosed patients, persistent Graves' disease patients had lower TCR Shannon entropy and fewer highly expanded clones, which suggests clonal expansion.

Library preparation used multiplex PCR. This sample was sequenced with an Illumina HiSeq 4000. TCR beta libraries were built with iRepertoire HTBI primers and Arm-PCR amplification of CDR3 regions. PCR products were gel purified before sequencing. On the study's bioinformatics: Gene usage analysis of CDR3 amino acid clonotypes used the approximately 62 TRBV and about 15 TRBJ segments found across samples. Filtered high-quality paired reads were merged into contigs using COPE and FqMerger. BLAST was used to align contigs to the IMGT TRBV, TRBD and TRBJ reference genes, and CDR3 was defined following IMGT. Any clonotype with a frequency above 0.1% was classified as a highly expanded clone. Shannon entropy was used to measure repertoire diversity, and the Gini coefficient was used to measure V-J evenness. A clonotype was considered public if more than one individual shared it. The public reads were run again by TCRdb, first through fastp at Q25 and then through MiXCR, and only productive beta chains were kept. Merged by CDR3 protein, the rows form single entries marked with the most common genes and DNA. V and J calls and clone size were set by TCRdb, not the authors. The sample table lists 350,000 to 450,000 distinct CDR3 sequences, 16% of them with a count of one. The ten top clones hold around 27% of the sample.

The sample was also reused in another study, on T cells in Graves' hyperthyroidism and ophthalmopathy. The second study also describes: A patient counted as having stable Graves' hyperthyroidism if no progression to ophthalmopathy occurred over 18 months of follow-up. Hyperthyroidism patients were newly diagnosed, had a disease duration of under 2 months, and were aged 18 to 65 years. Patients with uncontrolled infections, other autoimmune diseases, pregnancy or lactation were excluded. Diagnoses were based on clinical symptoms, serum thyroxine and TRAb, thyroid ultrasound and orbital computed tomography. For the first round of RT-PCR on the TCR CDR3, the HTBI primer set was used together with the Qiagen OneStep RT-PCR kit. Most expanded thyroid clonotypes (frequency above 0.001) were also found in blood, which suggests that blood repertoires may mirror thyroid immune responses. In cross-validation, a model built on a 13 V-J signature told ophthalmopathy apart from stable hyperthyroidism with over 85% sensitivity and about 81% specificity, and in testing the same model reached 80%/75%. In validation, the model predicted progression to ophthalmopathy a median of about 6 months before onset, with 70% to 71% sensitivity and 72.22% specificity. TCR V-J signatures able to tell the groups apart were searched for in a discovery cohort of some 97 patients, of whom roughly 42 had Graves' ophthalmopathy and about 55 had stable Graves' hyperthyroidism. Whether ophthalmopathy could be predicted prospectively was tested in an independent validation cohort made up of 18 to 20 hyperthyroidism patients plus 17 patients who later progressed to ophthalmopathy. The 75 to 100 discovery patients were randomly split 7:3 into training and test sets. In about 6 Graves' hyperthyroidism patients, the study also compared T-cell repertoires from thyroid tissue with T-cell repertoires from blood. After blood sampling, hyperthyroidism patients were treated with methimazole at a starting dose of 30 mg daily, and ophthalmopathy patients were treated with high-dose intravenous methylprednisolone. Libraries were constructed in a second round of multiplex PCR, after which size selection and purification were carried out. Sequencing of the libraries was done on an Illumina HiSeq2000 using paired-end 100 bp reads. SOAPnuke was used to process the raw data, with reads discarded if the reads contained adapters or uncalled bases, had a mean Phred below 15, or lacked an exact constant-primer or identifier match. COPE v1.2.5 was used to merge high-quality paired reads, and clonotypes were defined as unique nucleotide sequences. MiTCR v1.1 was used to align clonotypes to the IMGT TRBV, TRBD and TRBJ reference segments. Analysis was restricted to V-J combinations with a frequency above 0.0001, which covered about 99% of repertoires. The TCS score was defined as F50 (clonal expansion) divided by E x V (chaos), with BLOSUM62-based TCRdist calculated between CDR3 peptides within each V-J. Welch's t-statistics and random forest reduced around 520 V-J features to about 12, which were used in a naive Bayes classifier (R e1071). Sample size was not statistically predetermined, and investigators were not blinded to group allocation. The paper reports TCR Vbeta CDR3 sequencing of roughly 140 peripheral blood samples: over 40 ophthalmopathy, under 85 hyperthyroidism and roughly 17 progressor patients.

The material was peripheral blood mononuclear cells (PBMCs), obtained at new diagnosis, from a patient treated with antithyroid drugs. Rearrangement joined TRBV18 to TRBJ2-1; too little of a D gene remains to name it. The receptor comes from a middle-aged man with Graves disease. Donor details come from another sample of the same person, matched by shared clones. For the CDR3, the sequence is CASSDRADDEQFF. The DNA sequence follows: TGTGCCAGCTCGGACCGGGCCGACGACGAGCAGTTCTTC.